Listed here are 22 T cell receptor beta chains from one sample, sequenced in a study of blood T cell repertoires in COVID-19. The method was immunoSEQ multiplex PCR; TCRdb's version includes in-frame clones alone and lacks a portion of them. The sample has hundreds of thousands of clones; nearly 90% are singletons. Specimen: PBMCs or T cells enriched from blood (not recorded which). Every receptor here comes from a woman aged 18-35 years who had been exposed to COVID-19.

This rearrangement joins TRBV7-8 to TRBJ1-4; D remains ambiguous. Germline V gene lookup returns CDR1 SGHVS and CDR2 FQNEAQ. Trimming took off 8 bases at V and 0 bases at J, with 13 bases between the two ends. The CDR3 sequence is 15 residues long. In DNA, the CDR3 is TGTGCCAGCGGCGCCGACACAGCAACTAATGAAAAACTGTTTTTT. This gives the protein CASGADTATNEKLFF. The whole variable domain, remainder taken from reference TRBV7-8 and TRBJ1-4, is GAGVSQSPRYKVAKRGQDVALRCDPISGHVSLFWYQQALGQGPEFLTYFQNEAQLDKSGLPSDRFFAERPEGSVSTLKIQRTQQEDSAVYLCASGADTATNEKLFFGSGTQLSVL.

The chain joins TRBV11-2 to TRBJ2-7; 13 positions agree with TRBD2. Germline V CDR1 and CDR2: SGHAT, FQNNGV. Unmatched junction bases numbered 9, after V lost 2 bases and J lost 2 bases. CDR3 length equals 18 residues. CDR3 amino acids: CASSLTSGGANSAYEQYF. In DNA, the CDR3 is TGTGCCAGCAGCTTAACTAGCGGGGGGGCAAATTCGGCCTACGAGCAGTACTTC.

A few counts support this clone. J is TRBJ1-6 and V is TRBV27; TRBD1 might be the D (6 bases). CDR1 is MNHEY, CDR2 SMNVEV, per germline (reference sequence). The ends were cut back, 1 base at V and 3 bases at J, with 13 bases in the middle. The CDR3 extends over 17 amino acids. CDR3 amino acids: CASSLFAMDSYNSPLHF. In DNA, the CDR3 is TGTGCCAGCAGTTTATTTGCCATGGACAGCTATAATTCACCCCTCCACTTT.

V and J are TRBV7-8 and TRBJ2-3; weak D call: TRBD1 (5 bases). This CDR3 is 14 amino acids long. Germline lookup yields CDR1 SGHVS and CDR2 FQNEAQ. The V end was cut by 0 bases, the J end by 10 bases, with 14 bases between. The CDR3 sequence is CASSLATGEMAQYF. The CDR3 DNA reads TGTGCCAGCAGCTTAGCCACAGGAGAAATGGCGCAGTATTTT. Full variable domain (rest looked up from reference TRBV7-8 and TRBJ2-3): GAGVSQSPRYKVAKRGQDVALRCDPISGHVSLFWYQQALGQGPEFLTYFQNEAQLDKSGLPSDRFFAERPEGSVSTLKIQRTQQEDSAVYLCASSLATGEMAQYFGPGTRLTVL.

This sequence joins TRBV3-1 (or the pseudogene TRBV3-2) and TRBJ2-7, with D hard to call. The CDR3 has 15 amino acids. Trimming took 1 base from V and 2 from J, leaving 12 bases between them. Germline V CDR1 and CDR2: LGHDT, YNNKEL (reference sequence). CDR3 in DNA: TGTGCCAGCAGCCAAGGAGGTCTGGCCCCCTACGAGCAGTACTTC. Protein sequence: CASSQGGLAPYEQYF.

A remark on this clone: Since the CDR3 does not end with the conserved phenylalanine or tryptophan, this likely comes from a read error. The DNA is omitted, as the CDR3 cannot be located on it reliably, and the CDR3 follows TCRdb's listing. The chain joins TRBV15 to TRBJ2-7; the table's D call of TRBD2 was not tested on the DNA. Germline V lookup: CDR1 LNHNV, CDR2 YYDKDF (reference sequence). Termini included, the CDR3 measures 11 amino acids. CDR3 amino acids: CATSSTGLLLN.

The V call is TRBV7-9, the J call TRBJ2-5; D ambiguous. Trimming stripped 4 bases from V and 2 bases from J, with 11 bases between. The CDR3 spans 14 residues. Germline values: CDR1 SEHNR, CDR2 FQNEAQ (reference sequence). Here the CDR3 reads CASSSRDGQETQYF. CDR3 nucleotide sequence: TGTGCCAGCAGCTCCCGTGACGGGCAAGAGACCCAGTACTTC.

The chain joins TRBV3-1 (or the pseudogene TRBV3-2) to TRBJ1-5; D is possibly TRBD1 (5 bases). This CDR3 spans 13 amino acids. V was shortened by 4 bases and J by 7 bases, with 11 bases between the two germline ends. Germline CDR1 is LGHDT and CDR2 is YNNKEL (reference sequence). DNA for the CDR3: TGTGCCAGCAGCCCACGGCAGGGACAGCCCCAGCATTTT. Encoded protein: CASSPRQGQPQHF.

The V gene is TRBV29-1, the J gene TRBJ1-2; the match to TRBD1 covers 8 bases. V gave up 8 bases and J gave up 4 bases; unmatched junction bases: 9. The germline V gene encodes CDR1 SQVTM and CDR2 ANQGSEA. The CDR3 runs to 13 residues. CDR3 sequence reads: CSSVDREAYGYTF. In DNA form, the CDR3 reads TGCAGCTCTGTGGACAGGGAGGCCTATGGCTACACCTTC.

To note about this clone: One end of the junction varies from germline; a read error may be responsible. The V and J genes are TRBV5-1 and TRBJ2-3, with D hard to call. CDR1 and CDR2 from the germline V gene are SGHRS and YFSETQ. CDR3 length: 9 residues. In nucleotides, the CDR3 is TGCGCCAGCAGCATAAGGTTGAGGTTT. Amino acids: CASSIRLRF.

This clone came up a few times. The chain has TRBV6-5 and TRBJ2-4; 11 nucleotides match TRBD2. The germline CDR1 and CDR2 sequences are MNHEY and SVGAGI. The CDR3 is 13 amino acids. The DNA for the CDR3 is TGTGCTAGCGGGAGGGCCGATGGGGACATTCAGTACTTC. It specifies CASGRADGDIQYF.

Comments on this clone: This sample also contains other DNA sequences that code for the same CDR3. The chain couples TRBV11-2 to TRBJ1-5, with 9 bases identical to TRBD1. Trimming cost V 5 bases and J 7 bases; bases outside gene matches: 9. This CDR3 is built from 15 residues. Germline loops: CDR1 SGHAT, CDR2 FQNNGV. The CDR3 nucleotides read TGTGCCAGCAGCCCCGGGACAGGGACGGGGCAGCCCCAGCATTTT. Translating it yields CASSPGTGTGQPQHF.

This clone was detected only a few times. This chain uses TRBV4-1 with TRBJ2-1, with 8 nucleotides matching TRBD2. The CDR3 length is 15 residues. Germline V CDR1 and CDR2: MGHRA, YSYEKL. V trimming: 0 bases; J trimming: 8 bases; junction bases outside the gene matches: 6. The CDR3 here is CASSQETSGSDEQFF. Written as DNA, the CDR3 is TGCGCCAGCAGCCAAGAAACAAGCGGGAGCGATGAGCAGTTCTTC.

This CDR3 reads CASSLGQVGNEQYF. CDR3 nucleotide sequence: TGTGCCAGCAGTTTGGGACAGGTCGGGAACGAGCAGTACTTC. The rearrangement links TRBV6-5 to TRBJ2-7, with 8 bases identical to TRBD1. The germline V gene encodes CDR1 MNHEY and CDR2 SVGAGI. This CDR3 spans 14 amino acids. Trimming cost V 4 bases and J 5 bases; bases outside gene matches: 7.

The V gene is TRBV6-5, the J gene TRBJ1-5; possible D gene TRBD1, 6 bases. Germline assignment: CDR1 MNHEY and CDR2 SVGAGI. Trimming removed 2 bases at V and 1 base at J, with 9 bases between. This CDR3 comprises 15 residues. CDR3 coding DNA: TGTGCCAGCAGTTACGGGGGCGGAAGCAATCAGCCCCAGCATTTT. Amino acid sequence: CASSYGGGSNQPQHF.

The CDR3 is CASSFGHPNTEAFF. CDR3 sequence (DNA): TGTGCCAGCAGCTTCGGACACCCGAACACTGAAGCTTTCTTT. V is TRBV7-3 and J is TRBJ1-1; TRBD1 is a possible D gene (5 bases). Trimming left V 3 bases short and J 1 base short, with 9 bases between. Per the germline V gene, CDR1 is SGHTA and CDR2 is FQGTGA. The CDR3 sequence is 14 residues long.

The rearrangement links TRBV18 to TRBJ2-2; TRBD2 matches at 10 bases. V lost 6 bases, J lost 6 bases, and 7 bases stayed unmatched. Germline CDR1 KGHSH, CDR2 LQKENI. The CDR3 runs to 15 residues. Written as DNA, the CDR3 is TGTGCCAGCTCCTCTCCTAGCGGGAGTTCCGGGGAGCTGTTTTTT. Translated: CASSSPSGSSGELFF.

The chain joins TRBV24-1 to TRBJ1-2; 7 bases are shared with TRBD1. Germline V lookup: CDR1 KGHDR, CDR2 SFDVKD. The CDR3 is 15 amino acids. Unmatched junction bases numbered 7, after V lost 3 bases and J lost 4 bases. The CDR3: CATSDPTGSGYGYTF. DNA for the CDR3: TGTGCCACCAGTGATCCGACAGGGAGCGGCTATGGCTACACCTTC.

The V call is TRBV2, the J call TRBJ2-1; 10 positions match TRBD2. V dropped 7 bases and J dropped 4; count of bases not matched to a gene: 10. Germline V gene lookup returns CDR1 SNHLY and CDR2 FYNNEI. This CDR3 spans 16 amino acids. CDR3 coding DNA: TGTGCCAGCACCTCCCCGGGACTAGCGACGTACAATGAGCAGTTCTTC. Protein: CASTSPGLATYNEQFF. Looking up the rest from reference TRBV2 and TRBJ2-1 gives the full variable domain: EPEVTQTPSHQVTQMGQEVILRCVPISNHLYFYWYRQILGQKVEFLVSFYNNEISEKSEIFDDQFSVERPDGSNFTLKIRSTKLEDSAMYFCASTSPGLATYNEQFFGPGTRLTVL.

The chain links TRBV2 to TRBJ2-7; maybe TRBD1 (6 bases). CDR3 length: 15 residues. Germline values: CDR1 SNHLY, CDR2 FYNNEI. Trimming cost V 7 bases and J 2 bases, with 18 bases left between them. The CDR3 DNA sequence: TGTGCCAGCAAGGAGCGACTAACAGGGACCTACGAGCAGTACTTC. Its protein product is CASKERLTGTYEQYF. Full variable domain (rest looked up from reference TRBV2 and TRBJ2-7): EPEVTQTPSHQVTQMGQEVILRCVPISNHLYFYWYRQILGQKVEFLVSFYNNEISEKSEIFDDQFSVERPDGSNFTLKIRSTKLEDSAMYFCASKERLTGTYEQYFGPGTRLTVT.

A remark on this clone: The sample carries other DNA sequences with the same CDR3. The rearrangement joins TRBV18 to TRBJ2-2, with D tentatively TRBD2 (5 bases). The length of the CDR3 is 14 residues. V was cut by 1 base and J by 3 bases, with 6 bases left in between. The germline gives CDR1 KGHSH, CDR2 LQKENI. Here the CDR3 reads CASSPQGDTGELFF. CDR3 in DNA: TGTGCCAGCTCACCACAGGGAGACACCGGGGAGCTGTTTTTT.

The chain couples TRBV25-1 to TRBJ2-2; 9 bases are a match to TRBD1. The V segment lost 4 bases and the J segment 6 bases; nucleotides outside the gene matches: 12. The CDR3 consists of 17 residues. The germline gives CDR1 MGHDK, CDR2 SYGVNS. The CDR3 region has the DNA TGTGCCAGCAGTGGAGGGTTACAGGGGGCTTTACCCGGGGAGCTGTTTTTT. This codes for CASSGGLQGALPGELFF.